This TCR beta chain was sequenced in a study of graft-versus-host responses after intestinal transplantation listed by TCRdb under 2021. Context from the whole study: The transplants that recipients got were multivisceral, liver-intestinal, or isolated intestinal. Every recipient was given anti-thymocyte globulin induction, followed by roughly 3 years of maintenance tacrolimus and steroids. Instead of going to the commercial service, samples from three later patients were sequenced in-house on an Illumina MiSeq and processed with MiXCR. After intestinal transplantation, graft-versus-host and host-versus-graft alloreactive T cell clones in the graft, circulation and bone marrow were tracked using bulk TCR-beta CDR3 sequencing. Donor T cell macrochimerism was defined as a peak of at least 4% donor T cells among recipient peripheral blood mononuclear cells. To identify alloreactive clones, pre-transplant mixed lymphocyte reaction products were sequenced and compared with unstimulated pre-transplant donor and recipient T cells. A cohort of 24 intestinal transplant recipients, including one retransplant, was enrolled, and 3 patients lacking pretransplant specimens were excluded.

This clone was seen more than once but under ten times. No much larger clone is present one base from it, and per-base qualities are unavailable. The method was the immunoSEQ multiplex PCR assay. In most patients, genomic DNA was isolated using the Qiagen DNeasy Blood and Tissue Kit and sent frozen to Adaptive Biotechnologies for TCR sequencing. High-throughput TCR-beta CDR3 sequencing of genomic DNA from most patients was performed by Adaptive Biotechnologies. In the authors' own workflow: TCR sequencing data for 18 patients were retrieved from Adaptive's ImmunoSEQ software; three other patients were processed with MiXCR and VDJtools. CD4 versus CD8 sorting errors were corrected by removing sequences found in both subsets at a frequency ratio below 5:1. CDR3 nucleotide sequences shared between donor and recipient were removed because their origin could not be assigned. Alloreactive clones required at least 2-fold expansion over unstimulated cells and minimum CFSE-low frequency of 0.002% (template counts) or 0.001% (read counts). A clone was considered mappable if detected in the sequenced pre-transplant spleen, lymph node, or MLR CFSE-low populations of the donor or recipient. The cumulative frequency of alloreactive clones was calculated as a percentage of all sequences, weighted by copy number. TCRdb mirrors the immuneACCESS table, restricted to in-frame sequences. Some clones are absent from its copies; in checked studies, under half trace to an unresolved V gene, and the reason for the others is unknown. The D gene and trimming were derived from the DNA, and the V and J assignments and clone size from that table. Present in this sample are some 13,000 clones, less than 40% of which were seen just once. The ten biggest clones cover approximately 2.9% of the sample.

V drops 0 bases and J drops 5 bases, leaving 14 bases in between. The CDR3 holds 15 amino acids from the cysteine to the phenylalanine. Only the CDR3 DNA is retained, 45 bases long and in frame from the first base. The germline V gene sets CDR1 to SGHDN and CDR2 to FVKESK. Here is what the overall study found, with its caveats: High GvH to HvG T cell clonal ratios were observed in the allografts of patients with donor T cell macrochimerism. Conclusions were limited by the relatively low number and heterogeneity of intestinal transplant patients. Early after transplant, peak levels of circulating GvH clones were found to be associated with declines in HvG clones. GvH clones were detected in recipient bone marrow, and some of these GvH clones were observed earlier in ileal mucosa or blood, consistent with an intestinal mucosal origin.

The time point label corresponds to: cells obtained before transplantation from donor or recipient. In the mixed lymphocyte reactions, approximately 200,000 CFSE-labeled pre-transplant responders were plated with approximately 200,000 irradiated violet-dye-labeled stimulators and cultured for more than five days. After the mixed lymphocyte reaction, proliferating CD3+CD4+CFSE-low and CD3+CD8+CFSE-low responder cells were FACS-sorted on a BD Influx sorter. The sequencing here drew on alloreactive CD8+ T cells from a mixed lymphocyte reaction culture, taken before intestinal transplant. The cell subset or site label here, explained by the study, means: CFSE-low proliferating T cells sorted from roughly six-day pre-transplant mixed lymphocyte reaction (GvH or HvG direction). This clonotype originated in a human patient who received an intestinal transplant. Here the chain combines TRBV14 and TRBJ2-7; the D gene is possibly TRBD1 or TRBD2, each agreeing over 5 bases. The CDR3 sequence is CASSQDRGLGDEQYF. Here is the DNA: TGTGCCAGCAGCCAAGATAGGGGTCTCGGGGACGAGCAGTACTTC.